The 20 T cell receptor beta chains below all came from one sample that was sequenced in a study of shared clonotypes between healthy human individuals. Profiling relied on immunoSEQ multiplex PCR, and the TCRdb table lists in-frame clones only, not all of them. The sample records 2 million to 2.5 million clones, about nine tenths being singletons. The sequenced sample was naive CD4+ T cells from PBMCs. The subset was: CD45RA+ positively selected. These receptor sequences come from a man between 18 and 29 years old in good health. Some clones in this sample may be carry-over from other donors' samples.

Details on this clone: Other DNA sequences of this sample code for an identical CDR3. V and J are TRBV5-4 and TRBJ1-4; D gene unclear. Germline V lookup: CDR1 SGHNT, CDR2 YYREEE (reference sequence). The V gene lost 0 bases and the J gene lost 8 bases, with 14 bases spanning the gap. The CDR3 extends over 15 amino acids. In nucleotides, the CDR3 is TGTGCCAGCAGCTTGGAAGGCACCTTAGGCGAAAAACTGTTTTTT. It codes for CASSLEGTLGEKLFF.

As to this clone: This specimen includes other DNA sequences encoding the same CDR3. The chain links TRBV5-1 to TRBJ2-5, with 9 bases matching TRBD2. CDR1 is SGHRS and CDR2 is YFSETQ in the germline V gene. The J segment lost 1 base and the V segment lost 4 bases, leaving 5 bases of the junction unmatched. CDR3 size: 15 residues. The CDR3 region is CASSPRLAAQETQYF. The CDR3 DNA sequence: TGCGCCAGCAGCCCCCGACTAGCGGCCCAAGAGACCCAGTACTTC.

The chain couples TRBV5-1 to TRBJ2-6; 8 bases are shared with TRBD1. Germline loops: CDR1 SGHRS, CDR2 YFSETQ. The CDR3 runs 17 residues. Trimming removed 5 bases from V and 0 bases from J; junction bases left unmatched: 7. CDR3 DNA: TGCGCCAGCAGTCCGGGACAGGCTTTCTCTGGGGCCAACGTCCTGACTTTC. Translated: CASSPGQAFSGANVLTF.

The V call is TRBV28, the J call TRBJ1-3; D possibly corresponds to TRBD1 (5 bases). V was cut by 8 bases and J by 1 base, with 21 bases left in between. The CDR3 runs to 17 residues. Germline CDR1 reads MDHEN; CDR2 reads SYDVKM. The CDR3 sequence: CASGGVLGSGSGNTIYF. CDR3 in DNA: TGTGCCAGCGGGGGGGTGCTGGGGTCGGGTTCTGGAAACACCATATATTTT.

The genes are TRBV5-8 and TRBJ2-6, with D uncertain. This CDR3 has 14 residues. Germline loops: CDR1 SGHTS, CDR2 YDEGEE. Trimming stripped 5 bases from V and 3 bases from J, with 9 bases between. The CDR3 loop is CASRMMGGANVLTF. CDR3 DNA: TGTGCCAGCAGAATGATGGGTGGGGCCAACGTCCTGACTTTC.

The CDR3 nucleotides read TGCGCCAGCAGCCCCGGGGCCAACGTCCTGACTTTC. This gives the protein CASSPGANVLTF. The chain is built from TRBV5-1 and TRBJ2-6; no firm D call. V lost 4 bases and J lost 4, with 3 bases in between. Germline lookup yields CDR1 SGHRS and CDR2 YFSETQ. This CDR3 contains 12 residues.

This clone occurred once. The chain links TRBV7-2 to TRBJ2-7; the match to TRBD1 covers 11 bases. The germline V gene has CDR1 SGHTA and CDR2 FQGNSA. V shed 1 base and J 5 bases; nucleotides not matched to a gene: 4. The CDR3 spans 15 residues. CDR3 bases: TGTGCCAGCAGCTTAGTCCGGACAGGGGGCGACGAGCAGTACTTC. Protein: CASSLVRTGGDEQYF.

CDR3 coding DNA: TGTGCCAGCAGCTTAAAGGGCGGGGAAAACTCCTACGAGCAGTACTTC. Protein product: CASSLKGGENSYEQYF. This rearrangement joins TRBV11-2 to TRBJ2-7, with D tentatively TRBD2 (6 bases). Per the germline V gene, CDR1 is SGHAT and CDR2 is FQNNGV. This CDR3 comprises 16 residues. Trimming took off 2 bases at V and 0 bases at J, with 14 bases between the two ends.

The chain has TRBV25-1 and TRBJ1-1; no clear D. The V end was cut by 7 bases, the J end by 1 base, with 10 bases between. Germline lookup yields CDR1 MGHDK and CDR2 SYGVNS. The length of the CDR3 is 13 residues. The CDR3 nucleotides read TGTGCCAGCACCCCCCCCACGAACACTGAAGCTTTCTTT. Its translation is CASTPPTNTEAFF. Combining the CDR3 with reference TRBV25-1 and TRBJ1-1 gives the whole variable domain EADIYQTPRYLVIGTGKKITLECSQTMGHDKMYWYQQDPGMELHLIHYSYGVNSTEKGDLSSESTVSRIRTEHFPLTLESARPSHTSQYLCASTPPTNTEAFFGQGTRLTVV.

This chain links TRBV4-3 with TRBJ2-3; possible D gene TRBD1, 5 bases. This CDR3 is built from 15 residues. V was pared by 4 bases and J by 0 bases, with 11 bases between. Germline loops: CDR1 LGHNA, CDR2 YSLEER. The CDR3 is CASSPTTASTDTQYF. As DNA, the CDR3 is TGCGCCAGCAGCCCAACGACAGCTAGCACAGATACGCAGTATTTT.

This chain links TRBV4-1 with TRBJ1-5; D gene unclear. Germline V CDR1 and CDR2: MGHRA, YSYEKL. V lost 0 bases and J 7 bases, leaving 7 bases between the germline ends. CDR3 length: 13 amino acids. The CDR3: CASSQDRRQPQHF. CDR3 DNA: TGCGCCAGCAGCCAAGACCGGAGGCAGCCCCAGCATTTT.

The gene calls are TRBV19 and TRBJ1-5, with 7 nucleotides matching TRBD1. CDR1 and CDR2 (germline): LNHDA, SQIVND (reference sequence). The CDR3 sequence is 12 residues long. The V segment lost 9 bases and the J segment 5 bases; nucleotides outside the gene matches: 4. The CDR3 loop reads CASQGVYQPQHF. The CDR3 DNA is TGTGCCAGCCAGGGGGTTTATCAGCCCCAGCATTTT.

About this clone: The same CDR3 is also encoded by other DNA sequences in this sample. The V and J genes are TRBV9 and TRBJ2-3; D is uncertain. The CDR3 has 15 residues. V shed 0 bases and J shed 0 bases, with 8 bases lying between them. CDR1 and CDR2 from the germline V gene are SGDLS and YYNGEE. The CDR3 loop is CASSVGGASTDTQYF. The CDR3 DNA is TGTGCCAGCAGCGTAGGGGGTGCTAGCACAGATACGCAGTATTTT.

This clone was recorded a few times. This rearrangement joins TRBV7-9 to TRBJ1-1; D gene uncertain. Germline V gives CDR1 SEHNR, CDR2 FQNEAQ (reference sequence). The CDR3 has 14 amino acids. V was shortened by 2 bases and J by 5 bases, with 12 bases between the two germline ends. The CDR3 DNA reads TGTGCCAGCAGCTTATGGGAGGCGCGGACTGAAGCTTTCTTT. It is translated as CASSLWEARTEAFF.

The CDR3 coding sequence is TGTGCCACCTACCGGGACAGGGCCTCCTACGAGCAGTACTTC. Protein sequence: CATYRDRASYEQYF. The chain is built from TRBV6-1 and TRBJ2-7; 9 positions match TRBD1. The CDR3 is made up of 14 amino acids. The trim removed 10 bases at V and 0 bases at J, leaving 7 bases unmatched. Per the germline V gene, CDR1 is MNHNS and CDR2 is SASEGT.

The chain couples TRBV7-7 to TRBJ2-2; perhaps TRBD2 as D (6 bases). The ends were cut back, 3 bases at V and 6 bases at J, with 14 bases in the middle. This CDR3 region has 15 residues. The germline V gene has CDR1 SSHAT and CDR2 FNYEAQ (reference sequence). The CDR3 nucleotides read TGTGCCAGCAGCTTTGGAGGGAGCAGGGCCGGGGAGCTGTTTTTT. This codes for CASSFGGSRAGELFF.

This clone was seen a single time. The chain combines TRBV18 with TRBJ2-3, with 13 nucleotides matching TRBD2. V shed 1 base, J shed 14 bases, and the junction held 27 bases outside the gene matches. Germline values: CDR1 KGHSH, CDR2 LQKENI. The CDR3 extends over 21 amino acids. The CDR3 region is CASSPRQDTVRTSGSGCGMYF. The CDR3 DNA reads TGTGCCAGCTCACCACGACAAGATACGGTAAGGACTAGCGGGAGTGGGTGTGGTATGTATTTT.

In regard to this clone: This specimen includes other DNA sequences encoding the same CDR3. The chain joins TRBV19 to TRBJ2-1; D gene unclear. The germline CDR1 and CDR2 sequences are LNHDA and SQIVND (reference sequence). The V gene lost 4 bases and the J gene lost 3 bases, with 1 base spanning the gap. CDR3 length: 11 residues. Here the CDR3 reads CASSSYNEQFF. CDR3 coding DNA: TGTGCCAGTAGTAGCTACAATGAGCAGTTCTTC. Full variable domain (rest looked up from reference TRBV19 and TRBJ2-1): DGGITQSPKYLFRKEGQNVTLSCEQNLNHDAMYWYRQDPGQGLRLIYYSQIVNDFQKGDIAEGYSVSREKKESFPLTVTSAQKNPTAFYLCASSSYNEQFFGPGTRLTVL.

This chain links TRBV28 with TRBJ1-2, with D unclear. The CDR3 consists of 14 residues. Trimming stripped 1 base from V and 4 bases from J, with 10 bases between. Germline-derived CDR1 and CDR2 are MDHEN and SYDVKM. This CDR3 reads CASSLFSTSYGYTF. In DNA, the CDR3 is TGTGCCAGCAGTTTATTTAGTACATCCTATGGCTACACCTTC.

This clone has only a few counts. Other nucleotide sequences in the sample specify the same CDR3. The chain uses TRBV18 and TRBJ1-1; D call uncertain. Trimming removed 3 bases at V and 4 bases at J, with 9 bases between. Germline V CDR1 and CDR2: KGHSH, LQKENI. The CDR3 sequence is 13 residues long. In nucleotides, the CDR3 is TGTGCCAGCTCACCGTCCGGTGTCACTGAAGCTTTCTTT. Translated, it gives CASSPSGVTEAFF.